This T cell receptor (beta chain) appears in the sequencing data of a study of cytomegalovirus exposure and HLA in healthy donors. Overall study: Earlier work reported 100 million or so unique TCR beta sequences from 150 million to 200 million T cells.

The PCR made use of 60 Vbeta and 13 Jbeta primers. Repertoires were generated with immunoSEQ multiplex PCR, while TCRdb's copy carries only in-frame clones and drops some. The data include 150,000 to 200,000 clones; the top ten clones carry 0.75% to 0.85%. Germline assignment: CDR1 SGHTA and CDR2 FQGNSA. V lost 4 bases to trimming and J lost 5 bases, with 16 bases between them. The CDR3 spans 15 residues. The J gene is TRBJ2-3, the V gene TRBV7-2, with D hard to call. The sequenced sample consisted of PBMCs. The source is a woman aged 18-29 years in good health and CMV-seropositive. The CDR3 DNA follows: TGTGCCAGCAGCTCGAGACTCCGCTCCTTAGATACGCAGTATTTT. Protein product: CASSSRLRSLDTQYF.